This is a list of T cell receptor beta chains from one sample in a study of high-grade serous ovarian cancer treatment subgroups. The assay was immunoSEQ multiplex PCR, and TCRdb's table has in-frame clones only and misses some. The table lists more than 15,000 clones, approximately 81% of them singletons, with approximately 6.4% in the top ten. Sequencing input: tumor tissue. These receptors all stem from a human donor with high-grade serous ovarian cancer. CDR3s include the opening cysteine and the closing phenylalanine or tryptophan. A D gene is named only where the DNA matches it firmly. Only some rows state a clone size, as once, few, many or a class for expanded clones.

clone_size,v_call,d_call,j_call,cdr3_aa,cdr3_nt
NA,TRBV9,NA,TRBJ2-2,CASSAGLYTGELFF,TGTGCCAGCAGCGCTGGACTGTACACCGGGGAGCTGTTTTTT
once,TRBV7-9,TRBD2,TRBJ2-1,CASSPPSGSSYNEQFF,TGTGCCAGCAGTCCTCCTAGCGGGAGCTCCTACAATGAGCAGTTCTTC
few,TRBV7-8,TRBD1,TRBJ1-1,CASSLRQGMNTEAFF,TGTGCCAGCAGCCTCCGACAGGGAATGAACACTGAAGCTTTCTTT
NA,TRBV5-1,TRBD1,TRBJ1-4,CASSLSGGGEKLFF,TGCGCCAGCAGCTTATCAGGGGGCGGTGAAAAACTGTTTTTT
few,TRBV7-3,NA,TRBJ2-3,CASSATVGRPNTDTQYF,TGTGCCAGCAGCGCGACGGTGGGCCGCCCTAACACAGATACGCAGTATTTT
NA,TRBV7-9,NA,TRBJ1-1,CASSFGGAHTEAFF,TGTGCCAGCAGCTTTGGGGGGGCGCACACTGAAGCTTTCTTT
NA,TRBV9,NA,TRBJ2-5,CASSPGGLAETQYF,TGTGCCAGCAGCCCTGGCGGCCTGGCGGAGACCCAGTACTTC
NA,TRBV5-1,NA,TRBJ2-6,CASSLGMGANVLTF,TGCGCCAGCAGCCTAGGAATGGGGGCCAACGTCCTGACTTTC
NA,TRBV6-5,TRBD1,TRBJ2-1,CASSDRVKPDEQFF,TGTGCCAGCAGTGACAGGGTGAAGCCTGATGAGCAGTTCTTC
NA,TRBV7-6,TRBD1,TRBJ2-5,CASSLTPRQGTETQYF,TGTGCCAGCAGCTTAACGCCCAGACAGGGGACGGAGACCCAGTACTTC
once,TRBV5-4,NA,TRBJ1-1,CASSEGQNTEAFF,TGTGCCAGCAGCGAGGGACAGAACACTGAAGCTTTCTTT
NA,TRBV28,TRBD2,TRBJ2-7,CASIRTSGYEQYF,TGTGCCAGCATCCGGACTAGCGGGTACGAGCAGTACTTC
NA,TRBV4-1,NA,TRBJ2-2,CASSQGGISHTGELFF,TGCGCCAGCAGCCAAGGGGGCATATCCCACACCGGGGAGCTGTTTTTT
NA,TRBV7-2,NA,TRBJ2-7,CASSWRMGAYEQYF,TGTGCCAGCAGCTGGAGAATGGGGGCCTACGAGCAGTACTTC
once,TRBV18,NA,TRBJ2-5,CASSHRDGEETQYF,TGTGCCAGCTCCCACAGGGACGGGGAAGAGACCCAGTACTTC
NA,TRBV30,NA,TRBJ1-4,CAWSLQGGNEKLFF,TGTGCCTGGAGTTTACAGGGTGGAAATGAAAAACTGTTTTTT
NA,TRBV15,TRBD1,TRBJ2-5,CATSRGTGTGQETQYF,TGTGCCACCAGCAGAGGGACCGGGACAGGTCAAGAGACCCAGTACTTC
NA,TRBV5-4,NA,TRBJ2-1,CASSSLAGEQFF,TGTGCCAGCAGCTCCTTAGCTGGGGAGCAGTTCTTC
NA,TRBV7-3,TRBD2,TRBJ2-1,CASSSRLGRSGRGNEQFF,TGTGCCAGCAGCTCCAGGCTAGGGAGAAGCGGGAGAGGCAATGAGCAGTTCTTC
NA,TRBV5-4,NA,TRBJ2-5,CASSSKAGTQYF,TGTGCCAGCAGCAGTAAGGCTGGGACCCAGTACTTC
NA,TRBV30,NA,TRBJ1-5,CAWRDTGSHQPQHF,TGTGCCTGGAGAGATACAGGGTCCCATCAGCCCCAGCATTTT
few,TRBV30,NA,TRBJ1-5,CAWSSGHLNQPQHF,TGTGCCTGGAGTTCGGGACACCTCAATCAGCCCCAGCATTTT
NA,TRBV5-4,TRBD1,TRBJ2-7,CASSQGQGDYEQYF,TGTGCCAGCAGCCAGGGACAGGGGGACTACGAGCAGTACTTC
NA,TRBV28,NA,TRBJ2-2,CASTNSGTANTGELFF,TGTGCCAGCACCAATTCGGGTACCGCGAACACCGGGGAGCTGTTTTTT
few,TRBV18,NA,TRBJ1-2,CASSPETVNYGYTF,TGTGCCAGCTCACCAGAGACAGTTAACTATGGCTACACCTTC
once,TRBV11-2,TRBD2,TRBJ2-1,CASSFLAGGYNEQFF,TGTGCCAGCAGCTTTCTAGCGGGGGGATACAATGAGCAGTTCTTC
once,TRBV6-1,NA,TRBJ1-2,CASSEETQNYGYTF,TGTGCCAGCAGTGAGGAGACCCAGAACTATGGCTACACCTTC
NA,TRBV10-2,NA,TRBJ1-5,CASSEWGANQPQHF,TGCGCCAGCAGTGAGTGGGGGGCAAATCAGCCCCAGCATTTT
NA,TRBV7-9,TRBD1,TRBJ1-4,CASSTGTGYEKLFF,TGTGCCAGCAGCACCGGGACAGGTTACGAAAAACTGTTTTTT
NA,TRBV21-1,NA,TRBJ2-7,CASSTTPGTSGSRKYF,TGTGCCAGCAGCACGACACCCGGGACTAGCGGGAGTAGAAAGTACTTC
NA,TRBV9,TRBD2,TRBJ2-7,CASSLGLAGGRDEQYF,TGTGCCAGCAGCCTAGGACTAGCGGGAGGGCGGGACGAGCAGTACTTC
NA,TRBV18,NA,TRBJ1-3,CASSPGGDTIYF,TGTGCCAGCTCACCGGGGGGAGACACCATATATTTT
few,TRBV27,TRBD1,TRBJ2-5,CASRSRGQGARETQYF,TGTGCCAGCAGGTCGAGGGGACAGGGGGCACGAGAGACCCAGTACTTC
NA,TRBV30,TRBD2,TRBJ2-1,CAWGGLAGFYNEQFF,TGTGCCTGGGGAGGACTAGCGGGATTCTACAATGAGCAGTTCTTC
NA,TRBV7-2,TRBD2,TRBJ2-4,CASSRGFGGVGDQYF,TGTGCCAGCAGCAGGGGTTTCGGGGGGGTAGGCGATCAGTACTTC
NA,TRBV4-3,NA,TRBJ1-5,CASSQELAKGGDNQPQHF,TGCGCCAGCAGCCAAGAATTGGCCAAGGGGGGGGACAATCAGCCCCAGCATTTT
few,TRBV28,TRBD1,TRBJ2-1,CASRTGTAFYNEQFF,TGTGCCAGCAGGACCGGGACAGCCTTTTACAATGAGCAGTTCTTC
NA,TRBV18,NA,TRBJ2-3,CASSPFADTQYF,TGTGCCAGCTCACCATTCGCAGATACGCAGTATTTT
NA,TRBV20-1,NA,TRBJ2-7,CSARGQLGQYF,TGCAGTGCTAGAGGCCAGCTCGGGCAGTACTTC
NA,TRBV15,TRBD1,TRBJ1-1,CATSRGQGAGNTEAFF,TGTGCCACCAGCAGGGGACAGGGGGCCGGGAACACTGAAGCTTTCTTT
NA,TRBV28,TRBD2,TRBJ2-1,CASSFYGTSGRAENEQFF,TGTGCCAGCAGTTTCTACGGGACTAGCGGGAGGGCCGAGAATGAGCAGTTCTTC
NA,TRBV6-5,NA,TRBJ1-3,CASSYSLTGSGNTIYF,TGTGCCAGCAGTTACTCGTTGACAGGAAGTGGAAACACCATATATTTT
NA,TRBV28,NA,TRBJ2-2,CASILGGTNTGELFF,TGTGCCAGCATCTTGGGCGGGACGAACACCGGGGAGCTGTTTTTT
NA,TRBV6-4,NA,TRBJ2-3,CASSDSTSSTDTQYF,TGTGCCAGCAGTGACTCGACCAGTAGCACAGATACGCAGTATTTT
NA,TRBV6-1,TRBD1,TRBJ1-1,CALAGGASNTEAFF,TGTGCCTTGGCAGGGGGCGCGAGCAACACTGAAGCTTTCTTT
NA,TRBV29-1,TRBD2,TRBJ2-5,CSVELAGETQYF,TGCAGCGTTGAACTAGCGGGGGAGACCCAGTACTTC
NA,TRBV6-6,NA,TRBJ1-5,CASRIDGNQPQHF,TGTGCCAGCAGGATAGATGGGAATCAGCCCCAGCATTTT
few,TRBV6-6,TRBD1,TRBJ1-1,CASNRQGLTTEAFF,TGTGCCAGCAACCGACAGGGGTTGACCACTGAAGCTTTCTTT
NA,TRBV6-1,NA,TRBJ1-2,CASSSEGVGGLGYTF,TGTGCCAGCAGTTCCGAGGGGGTAGGAGGGCTTGGCTACACCTTC
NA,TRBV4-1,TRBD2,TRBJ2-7,CASSQEGSGIASYEQYF,TGCGCCAGCAGCCAAGAAGGTAGCGGGATCGCCTCCTACGAGCAGTACTTC
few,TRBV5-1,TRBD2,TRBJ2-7,CASSFTSGGYEQYF,TGCGCCAGCAGCTTCACTAGCGGAGGCTACGAGCAGTACTTC
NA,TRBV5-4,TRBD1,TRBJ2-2,CASSSTGGWAGELFF,TGTGCCAGCAGCTCCACAGGGGGCTGGGCCGGGGAGCTGTTTTTT
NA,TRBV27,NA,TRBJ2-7,CASSLRQGGEQYF,TGTGCCAGCTCCCTCAGGCAGGGCGGGGAGCAGTACTTC
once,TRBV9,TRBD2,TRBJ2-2,CARSGRGTGELFF,TGTGCCAGAAGCGGGAGGGGGACCGGGGAGCTGTTTTTT
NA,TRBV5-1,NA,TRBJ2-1,CASSLAGQVLGGEQFF,TGCGCCAGCAGCTTGGCCGGGCAGGTCTTAGGCGGTGAGCAGTTCTTC
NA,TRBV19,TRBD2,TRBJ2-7,CASSRGGEGTYEQYF,TGTGCCAGCAGTAGAGGTGGGGAGGGCACCTACGAGCAGTACTTC
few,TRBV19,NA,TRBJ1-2,CASISTRQDYGYTF,TGTGCCAGTATCTCGACACGGCAGGACTATGGCTACACCTTC